One sample yielded the 18 T cell receptor beta chains listed below, sequenced in a study of T cell repertoires in cytomegalovirus infection. TCRdb reprocessed the reads via MiXCR and lists one record per CDR3 protein. The sample consists of fewer than 550,000 distinct CDR3 sequences, 16% of them appearing once. Sequenced material: CD8+ T cells from PBMCs. Receptor source: a human donor in good health (CMV status not recorded). Some clones in this sample may be carry-over from other donors' samples.

The chain is built from TRBV2 and TRBJ2-7; no firm D call. Germline-derived CDR1 and CDR2 are SNHLY and FYNNEI. This CDR3 has 10 residues. The germline V and J ends were trimmed by 8 bases and 1 base, with 3 bases remaining between them. Here the CDR3 reads CASVSYEQYF. The CDR3 DNA is TGTGCCAGCGTATCCTACGAGCAGTACTTC.

This clonotype was seen only a few times. The V gene is TRBV5-4, the J gene TRBJ2-3; D not resolved. Trimming stripped 6 bases from V and 0 bases from J, with 14 bases between. The germline CDR1 and CDR2 sequences are SGHNT and YYREEE (reference sequence). This CDR3 has 15 residues. The CDR3 DNA follows: TGTGCCAGCACCGACGGTGGCTATAGCACAGATACGCAGTATTTT. This codes for CASTDGGYSTDTQYF.

This clonotype appeared many times. V is TRBV27 and J is TRBJ2-7, with D possibly called TRBD1 or TRBD2 (5 bases each). Germline values: CDR1 MNHEY, CDR2 SMNVEV (reference sequence). Trimming cost V 7 bases and J 2 bases, with 15 bases left between them. CDR3 length: 14 residues. DNA for the CDR3: TGTGCCAGCACAGCCGGGGACGGACCCTACGAGCAGTACTTC. This encodes CASTAGDGPYEQYF.

This clonotype was detected ten times or more. V and J are TRBV7-9 and TRBJ2-7, with 11 bases matching TRBD2. CDR1 is SEHNR, CDR2 FQNEAQ, per germline (reference sequence). This CDR3 spans 18 amino acids. V was pared by 4 bases and J by 1 base, with 12 bases of the junction left unmatched. CDR3: CASSSDSGTSGLSYEQYF. CDR3 coding DNA: TGTGCCAGCAGCTCAGATTCCGGGACTAGCGGACTATCCTACGAGCAGTACTTC. The entire variable domain, with the rest obtained from reference TRBV7-9 and TRBJ2-7, is as follows: DTGVSQNPRHKITKRGQNVTFRCDPISEHNRLYWYRQTLGQGPEFLTYFQNEAQLEKSRLLSDRFSAERPKGSFSTLEIQRTEQGDSAMYLCASSSDSGTSGLSYEQYFGPGTRLTVT.

There are many counts of this clonotype. The genes are TRBV27 and TRBJ2-3; D gene unclear. V dropped 4 bases and J dropped 2 bases, with 16 bases sitting between them. The CDR3 spans 16 residues. Germline-derived CDR1 and CDR2 are MNHEY and SMNVEV (reference sequence). Here the CDR3 reads CASSSTTVRDTDTQYF. In nucleotides, the CDR3 is TGTGCCAGCAGTTCAACTACGGTTAGGGACACAGATACGCAGTATTTT.

This clonotype was seen a few times. The rearrangement joins TRBV10-3 to TRBJ1-5, with unresolved D. Trimming removed 0 bases from V and 0 bases from J, with 3 bases in between. Germline V CDR1 and CDR2: ENHRY, SYGVKD. The CDR3 spans 14 residues. For the CDR3, the DNA is TGTGCCATCAGTGAGTCGGTTAGCAATCAGCCCCAGCATTTT. It yields the protein CAISESVSNQPQHF.

The chain joins TRBV9 to TRBJ2-3, with 9 bases fitting TRBD2. The V segment lost 0 bases and the J segment 4 bases; nucleotides outside the gene matches: 3. Germline V gene sequence: CDR1 SGDLS, CDR2 YYNGEE. The CDR3 is made up of 15 amino acids. In DNA, the CDR3 is TGTGCCAGCAGCGTAGAGCGGGGGGCTCCAGATACGCAGTATTTT. Translation: CASSVERGAPDTQYF.

This clonotype was seen only a few times. The rearrangement uses TRBV24-1 and TRBJ2-5, with TRBD1 matching over 7 bases. The ends lost 5 bases at V and 7 bases at J; junction bases unmatched: 6. Germline CDR1 and CDR2: KGHDR and SFDVKD. The CDR3 is 13 residues long. CDR3: CATSGDSKGTQYF. CDR3 bases: TGTGCCACCAGTGGGGACAGTAAAGGGACCCAGTACTTC.

To note about this clonotype: Since a much larger clone is just one base distant, this may be a read error. The V gene is TRBV29-1, the J gene TRBJ2-1; no firm D call. This CDR3 comprises 14 residues. Germline V CDR1 and CDR2: SQVTM, ANQGSEA. For the CDR3, the DNA is TGCAGCGTTGAAGAAACCCTCTCCTACAATGTGCAGTTCTTC. Translated: CSVEETLSYNVQFF.

This clonotype was found many times. The V call is TRBV28, the J call TRBJ2-4; D not resolved. V was shortened by 8 bases and J by 3 bases, with 20 bases between the two germline ends. Per germline, CDR1 MDHEN and CDR2 SYDVKM. This CDR3 is built from 16 residues. CDR3 residues: CASHGPVLPVKNIQYF. CDR3 bases: TGTGCCAGCCACGGACCAGTCTTACCGGTCAAAAACATTCAGTACTTC.

The gene calls are TRBV9 and TRBJ1-5; the D is unclear. CDR1 SGDLS and CDR2 YYNGEE come from the germline V gene. The CDR3 consists of 14 residues. Trimming shortened V by 4 bases and J by 0 bases, and 8 bases separated the two germline ends. DNA for the CDR3: TGTGCCAGCAGCATGGGGAATAGCAATCAGCCCCAGCATTTT. It yields the protein CASSMGNSNQPQHF.

The rearrangement uses TRBV28 and TRBJ1-5; 7 bases match TRBD1. This CDR3 region has 18 residues. Trimming cost V 4 bases and J 6 bases; bases outside gene matches: 18. Germline loops: CDR1 MDHEN, CDR2 SYDVKM. In nucleotides, the CDR3 is TGTGCCAGCAGTTCACGCAGCGAGGAGCAGGGGGGCGGTCAGCCCCAGCATTTT. The encoded protein is CASSSRSEEQGGGQPQHF.

This clonotype came up many times. The chain links TRBV27 to TRBJ1-2, with D possibly being TRBD1 (5 bases). Germline V lookup: CDR1 MNHEY, CDR2 SMNVEV (reference sequence). V lost 1 base to trimming and J lost 3 bases, with 9 bases between them. The CDR3 is 14 amino acids. The CDR3 reads CASSLFRGDYGYTF. The CDR3 nucleotides read TGTGCCAGCAGTTTATTTAGGGGTGACTATGGCTACACCTTC.

J is TRBJ2-2 and V is TRBV19; TRBD2 is a possible D gene (6 bases). This CDR3 comprises 14 residues. Germline assignment: CDR1 LNHDA and CDR2 SQIVND (reference sequence). With 5 bases removed from V and 9 bases from J, the gap between germline ends came to 16 bases. This CDR3 reads CASSLVGGLWELFF. CDR3 sequence (DNA): TGTGCCAGTAGTCTAGTGGGAGGTTTATGGGAGCTGTTTTTT. Full variable domain (rest looked up from reference TRBV19 and TRBJ2-2): DGGITQSPKYLFRKEGQNVTLSCEQNLNHDAMYWYRQDPGQGLRLIYYSQIVNDFQKGDIAEGYSVSREKKESFPLTVTSAQKNPTAFYLCASSLVGGLWELFFGEGSRLTVL.

This clonotype was seen only a few times. The CDR3 sequence is CASSLSPADTQYF. In DNA, the CDR3 is TGTGCCAGCAGTTTATCACCGGCGGATACGCAGTATTTT. The chain carries TRBV27 and TRBJ2-3; D is unclear. Trimming stripped 0 bases from V and 6 bases from J, with 7 bases between. Germline CDR1 and CDR2: MNHEY and SMNVEV (reference sequence). This CDR3 has 13 residues.

The chain has TRBV12-3 or TRBV12-4 and TRBJ2-2; D call uncertain. The V gene lost 5 bases and the J gene lost 8 bases, with 9 bases spanning the gap. CDR3 size: 12 residues. The CDR3 nucleotides read TGTGCCAGCAGTCAGGTTTCGGGGGAGCTGTTTTTT. This gives the protein CASSQVSGELFF.

This clonotype was seen a handful of times. The gene calls are TRBV4-2 and TRBJ2-1; 9 nucleotides match TRBD2. This CDR3 contains 17 residues. The V gene's germline CDR1 is LGHNA and CDR2 YNFKEQ. Losses at the gene ends were 0 bases for V and 2 bases for J; bases not matched to a gene: 5. The CDR3 nucleotides are TGTGCCAGCAGCCAAGACCTAGCGGGGCCGACCTACAATGAGCAGTTCTTC. Encoded protein: CASSQDLAGPTYNEQFF.

The chain uses TRBV6-5 and TRBJ2-5; TRBD2 matches at 8 bases. Germline V gene lookup returns CDR1 MNHEY and CDR2 SVGAGI. J gave up 4 bases and V 5 bases, and 9 bases lay outside the gene matches. The CDR3 is 15 amino acids. CDR3 DNA: TGTGCCAGCAGTGTACTAGCGGAGCACCCAGAGACCCAGTACTTC. Amino acids: CASSVLAEHPETQYF.